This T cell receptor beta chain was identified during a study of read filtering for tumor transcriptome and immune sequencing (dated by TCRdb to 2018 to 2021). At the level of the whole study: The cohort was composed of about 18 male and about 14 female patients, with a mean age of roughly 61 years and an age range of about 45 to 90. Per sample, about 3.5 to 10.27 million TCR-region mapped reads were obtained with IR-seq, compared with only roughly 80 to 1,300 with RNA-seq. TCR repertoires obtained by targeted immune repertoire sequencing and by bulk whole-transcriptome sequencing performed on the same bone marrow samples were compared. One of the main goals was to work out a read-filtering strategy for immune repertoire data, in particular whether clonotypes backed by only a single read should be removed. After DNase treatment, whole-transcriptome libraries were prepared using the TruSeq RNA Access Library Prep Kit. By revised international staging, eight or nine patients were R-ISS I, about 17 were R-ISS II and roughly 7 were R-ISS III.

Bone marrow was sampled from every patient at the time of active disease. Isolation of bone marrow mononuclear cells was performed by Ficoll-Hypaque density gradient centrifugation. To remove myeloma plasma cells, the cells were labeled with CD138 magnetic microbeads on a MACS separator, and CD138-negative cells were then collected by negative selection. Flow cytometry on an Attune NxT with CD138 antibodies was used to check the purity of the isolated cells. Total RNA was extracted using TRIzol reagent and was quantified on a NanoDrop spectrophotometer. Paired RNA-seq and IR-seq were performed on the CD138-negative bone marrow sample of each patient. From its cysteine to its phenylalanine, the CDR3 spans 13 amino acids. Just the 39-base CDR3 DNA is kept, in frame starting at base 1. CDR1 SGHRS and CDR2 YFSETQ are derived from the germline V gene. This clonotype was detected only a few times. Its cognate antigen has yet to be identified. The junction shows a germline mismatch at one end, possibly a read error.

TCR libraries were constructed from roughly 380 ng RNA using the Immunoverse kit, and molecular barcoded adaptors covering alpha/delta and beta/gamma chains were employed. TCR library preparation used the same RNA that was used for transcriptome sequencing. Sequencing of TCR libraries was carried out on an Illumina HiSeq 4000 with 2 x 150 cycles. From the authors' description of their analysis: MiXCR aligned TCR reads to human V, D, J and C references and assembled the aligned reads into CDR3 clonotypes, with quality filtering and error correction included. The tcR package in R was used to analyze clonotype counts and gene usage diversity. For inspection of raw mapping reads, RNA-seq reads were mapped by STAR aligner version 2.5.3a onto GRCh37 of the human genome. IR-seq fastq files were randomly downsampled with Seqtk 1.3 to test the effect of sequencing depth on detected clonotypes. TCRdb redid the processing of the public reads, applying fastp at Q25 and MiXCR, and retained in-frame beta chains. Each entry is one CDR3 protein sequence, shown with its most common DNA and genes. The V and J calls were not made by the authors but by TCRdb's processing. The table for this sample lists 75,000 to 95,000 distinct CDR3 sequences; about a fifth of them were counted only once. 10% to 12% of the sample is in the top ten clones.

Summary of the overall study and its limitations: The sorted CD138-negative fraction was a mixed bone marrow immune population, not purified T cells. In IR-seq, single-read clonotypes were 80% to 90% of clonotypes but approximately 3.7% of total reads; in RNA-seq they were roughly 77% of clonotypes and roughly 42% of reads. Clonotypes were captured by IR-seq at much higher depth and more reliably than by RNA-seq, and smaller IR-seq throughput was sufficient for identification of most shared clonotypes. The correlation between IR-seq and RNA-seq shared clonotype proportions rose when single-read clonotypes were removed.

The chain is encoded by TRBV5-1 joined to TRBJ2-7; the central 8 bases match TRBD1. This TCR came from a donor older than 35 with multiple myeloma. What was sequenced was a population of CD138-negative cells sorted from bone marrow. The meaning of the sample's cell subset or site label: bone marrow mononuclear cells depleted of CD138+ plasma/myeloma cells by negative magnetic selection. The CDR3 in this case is CASSRTGTYEQYF. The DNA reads TGTGCCAGCAGTCGGACAGGGACCTACGAGCAGTACTTC.